The entry below describes one T cell receptor (beta chain). Its target is not known. The CDR3 spans 15 residues. V lost 9 bases to trimming and J lost 9 bases; unmatched junction nucleotides: 15. Germline V gives CDR1 SEHNR, CDR2 FQNEAQ (reference sequence). Assay: immunoSEQ multiplex PCR; the TCRdb copy retains only in-frame clones and omits some. This table has 100,000 to 150,000 clones, approximately 92% appearing once. This sample stems from a study of cytomegalovirus exposure and HLA in healthy donors. General observations from the study: Published work reported that the classifier diagnosed cytomegalovirus status with high specificity and sensitivity. Most TCR sequences showed up rarely, but some public TCRs showed up in many donors. A later analysis found first-cohort TCR clusters tended to co-occur in the approximately 110 validation repertoires.

This TCR was recovered from a woman aged 18-30 years in good health and CMV-seronegative. The specimen sequenced was PBMCs. V is TRBV7-9 and J is TRBJ2-1, with TRBD1 matching 9 bases. The CDR3: CASVNGDRVMGEQFF. The CDR3, as DNA: TGTGCCAGTGTCAATGGGGACAGGGTTATGGGTGAGCAGTTCTTC.